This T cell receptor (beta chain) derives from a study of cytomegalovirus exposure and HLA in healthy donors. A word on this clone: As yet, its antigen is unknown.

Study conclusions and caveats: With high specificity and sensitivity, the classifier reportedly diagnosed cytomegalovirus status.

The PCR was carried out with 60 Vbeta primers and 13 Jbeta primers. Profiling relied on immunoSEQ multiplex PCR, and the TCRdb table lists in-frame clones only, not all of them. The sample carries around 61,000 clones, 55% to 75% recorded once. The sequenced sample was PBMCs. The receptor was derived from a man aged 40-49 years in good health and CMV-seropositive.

The CDR3 spells CASERGDTGELFF. The CDR3 region has the DNA TGTGCCAGCGAGCGGGGGGACACCGGGGAGCTGTTTTTT. V and J are TRBV6-6 and TRBJ2-2; TRBD2 aligns across 9 bases. From germline, CDR1 is MNHNY and CDR2 SVGAGI (reference sequence). This CDR3 is 13 amino acids long. V lost 8 bases to trimming and J lost 3 bases; unmatched junction nucleotides: 1.